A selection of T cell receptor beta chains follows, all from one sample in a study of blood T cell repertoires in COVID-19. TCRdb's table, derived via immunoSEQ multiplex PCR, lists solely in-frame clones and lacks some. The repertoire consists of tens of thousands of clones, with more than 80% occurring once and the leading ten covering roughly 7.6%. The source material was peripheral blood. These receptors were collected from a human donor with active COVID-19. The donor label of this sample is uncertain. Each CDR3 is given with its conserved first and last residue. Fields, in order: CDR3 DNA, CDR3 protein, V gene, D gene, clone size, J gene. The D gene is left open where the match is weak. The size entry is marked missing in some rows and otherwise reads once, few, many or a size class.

TGTGCCAGCAGCAAACTCGTAAGCTCCTACAATGAGCAGTTCTTC | CASSKLVSSYNEQFF | TRBV7-2 | NA | NA | TRBJ2-1
TGTGCCAGCAGTTTCACTGGGCGGGAGGCGGCCTACGAGCAGTACTTC | CASSFTGREAAYEQYF | TRBV28 | TRBD2 | once | TRBJ2-7
TGTGCCAGCCTTAGCGGGACCCTATGGGGACAGAACAATGAGCAGTTCTTC | CASLSGTLWGQNNEQFF | TRBV28 | NA | NA | TRBJ2-1
TGTGCCAGCATCGTCCGGGGTAATGAAAAACTGTTTTTT | CASIVRGNEKLFF | TRBV5-8 | NA | once | TRBJ1-4
TGTGCCAGCAGCTTAGCCGGGCAGGGTGGAAACACCATATATTTT | CASSLAGQGGNTIYF | TRBV7-2 | NA | NA | TRBJ1-3
TGTGCCAGCAGTGAGCTAGCGGGAGCCACCGGGGAGCTGTTTTTT | CASSELAGATGELFF | TRBV6-4 | TRBD2 | NA | TRBJ2-2
TGTGCCAGCAGGCCGCCGGGACTAGCCACAGATACGCAGTATTTT | CASRPPGLATDTQYF | TRBV28 | TRBD2 | NA | TRBJ2-3
TGTGCCAGCAGCCAAGAGGGACTAGCGGGAGGACCCACAGATACGCAGTATTTT | CASSQEGLAGGPTDTQYF | TRBV4-2 | TRBD2 | NA | TRBJ2-3
TGTGCCAGCAGTTTGGGGGGGGTTTTGACAGATACGCAGTATTTT | CASSLGGVLTDTQYF | TRBV6-2/TRBV6-3 | TRBD2 | NA | TRBJ2-3
TGTGCCAGCAGCCCAGGGTTTGGGAACACTGAAGCTTTCTTT | CASSPGFGNTEAFF | TRBV7-3 | NA | NA | TRBJ1-1
TGCGCCAGCAGCTTGCACTCCACAGATACGCAGTATTTT | CASSLHSTDTQYF | TRBV5-1 | NA | few | TRBJ2-3
TGTGCCAGTAGTGGGAGACTAGCGGGAGTTTTGGAGACCCAGTACTTC | CASSGRLAGVLETQYF | TRBV19 | TRBD2 | NA | TRBJ2-5
TGTGCCAGTAGTATCTCCGGGGTAACCTACGAGCAGTACTTC | CASSISGVTYEQYF | TRBV19 | NA | NA | TRBJ2-7
TGTGCCTGGAGTGCGCTAGCGGCAGATACGCAGTATTTT | CAWSALAADTQYF | TRBV30 | TRBD2 | once | TRBJ2-3
TGTGCCACCGACAGGTACGAGCAGTACTTC | CATDRYEQYF | TRBV5-8 | NA | NA | TRBJ2-7
TGTGCCAGCTACGGTAGCGGGGGGGCCTACGAGCAGTACTTC | CASYGSGGAYEQYF | TRBV6-5 | TRBD2 | NA | TRBJ2-7
TGTGCCAGCAGTGTAGAAGCAAACACTGAAGCTTTCTTT | CASSVEANTEAFF | TRBV6-4 | NA | NA | TRBJ1-1
TGTGCCAGCAGTTACCCGAACGAGGATGGCTACACCTTC | CASSYPNEDGYTF | TRBV6-2/TRBV6-3 | NA | NA | TRBJ1-2
TGTGCCAGCAGTTTACTGGGCAGGGTTAATGAGCAGTTCTTC | CASSLLGRVNEQFF | TRBV27 | NA | NA | TRBJ2-1
TGTGCCAGCAGTTTATCGGGGGGACGGGAGCAGTTCTTC | CASSLSGGREQFF | TRBV27 | NA | NA | TRBJ2-1
TGTGCCAGCAGCCAAGGCCTCAGGGCTATGGCTTCACCCCTCCACTTT | CASSQGLRAMASPLHF | TRBV3-1/TRBV3-2 | NA | NA | TRBJ1-6
TGTGCCAGCAGGCCGGACAGGGTAGTCCACGAGCAGTACTTC | CASRPDRVVHEQYF | TRBV6-5 | TRBD1 | NA | TRBJ2-7
TGTGCCAGCAGCTCAGGACTAGCGGCAAACTACGAGCAGTACTTC | CASSSGLAANYEQYF | TRBV9 | TRBD2 | NA | TRBJ2-7
TGTGCCAGCAGGGACTCCTCCAATGAGCAGTTCTTC | CASRDSSNEQFF | TRBV21-1 | NA | many | TRBJ2-1
TGTGCCAGCAGTTTATCGGGGGGAAGCAAAAACATTCAGTACTTC | CASSLSGGSKNIQYF | TRBV27 | NA | NA | TRBJ2-4
TGTGCCAGCAGCCAAACAGGGGGCGGGTTCTCTGGGGCCAACGTCCTGACTTTC | CASSQTGGGFSGANVLTF | TRBV3-1/TRBV3-2 | TRBD1 | NA | TRBJ2-6
TGTGCCAGCAGTTCTAGCGGGGGGACCTCCTACAATGAGCAGTTCTTC | CASSSSGGTSYNEQFF | TRBV6-5 | TRBD2 | NA | TRBJ2-1
TGTGCCAGCAGCTCGGGACAGGGGTCCCCCCGGGATTACGAGCAGTACTTC | CASSSGQGSPRDYEQYF | TRBV5-5 | TRBD1 | NA | TRBJ2-7
TGTGCCACACAACCGGGACTAGCGGGGGTTTACACCGGGGAGCTGTTTTTT | CATQPGLAGVYTGELFF | TRBV2 | TRBD2 | NA | TRBJ2-2
TGTGCCAGCAGCCACCCTCGGACTAGCGGGAACACAGATACGCAGTATTTT | CASSHPRTSGNTDTQYF | TRBV4-2 | TRBD2 | NA | TRBJ2-3
TGTGCCAGCAGTTCGGGCCCCCGGGAGGGAACCAATGAGCAGTTCTTC | CASSSGPREGTNEQFF | TRBV27 | TRBD2 | NA | TRBJ2-1
TGCACCAGCAGCCAAGAGGGGTTCCGGACAGGGACCTCTTGGGCCCAGTACTTC | CTSSQEGFRTGTSWAQYF | TRBV1 | NA | NA | TRBJ2-5
TGTGCCAGCAGCCCCGTTCAGGGGGCGCTTGGTCAGCCCCAGCATTTT | CASSPVQGALGQPQHF | TRBV7-2 | TRBD1 | NA | TRBJ1-5
TGTGCCAGCAGTGAATACGGGGGAAGCACCTGCTACACCTTC | CASSEYGGSTCYTF | TRBV25-1 | NA | NA | TRBJ1-2
TGCAGTGCTAGTACCGGGTCCCGATATGGCTACACCTTC | CSASTGSRYGYTF | TRBV20-1 | NA | NA | TRBJ1-2
TGTGCCAGTAGATTCGGGGGAGGAGTAAGCTCCTATAATTCACCCCTCCACTTT | CASRFGGGVSSYNSPLHF | TRBV19 | NA | NA | TRBJ1-6
TGTGCCAGCAGCGTAGGGTCAGGCCCCATAGAGACCCAGTACTTC | CASSVGSGPIETQYF | TRBV9 | NA | NA | TRBJ2-5
TGTGCCAGCAGCTTAGCGGTCCCAGGGGAAATTGGAAACACCATATATTTT | CASSLAVPGEIGNTIYF | TRBV7-9 | NA | few | TRBJ1-3
TGTGCCAGCAGCTCGCTGCCGACAGCCTACTTAAACTATGGCTACACCTTC | CASSSLPTAYLNYGYTF | TRBV7-2 | NA | NA | TRBJ1-2
TGCGCCAGCAGCCTAACGCCTTTTGGACAGGGGGACTATGGCTACACCTTC | CASSLTPFGQGDYGYTF | TRBV5-1 | TRBD1 | NA | TRBJ1-2
TGTGCCAGCATCGCCACCGGGACAGTCCGCAATGAGCAGTTCTTC | CASIATGTVRNEQFF | TRBV2 | TRBD1 | NA | TRBJ2-1
TGCGCCAGCAGCCAGTTTCTAATGGGACAGGGGGCAGACACCATATATTTT | CASSQFLMGQGADTIYF | TRBV4-1 | TRBD1 | once | TRBJ1-3
TGCGCCAGCAGCTTGGTTCAGGAGAACACCGGGGAGCTGTTTTTT | CASSLVQENTGELFF | TRBV5-1 | NA | NA | TRBJ2-2
TGTGCCACCTTGAGCGGGGGGGAAGAGACCCAGTACTTC | CATLSGGEETQYF | TRBV24-1 | TRBD2 | NA | TRBJ2-5
TGCGCCAGCAGCCCTCGCGAGGCGGGACTAGCGGGGGGCCGGGGTAATGAGCAGTTCTTC | CASSPREAGLAGGRGNEQFF | TRBV5-1 | TRBD2 | NA | TRBJ2-1